This TCR beta chain was recorded in a study of blood T cell repertoires in COVID-19. In the study overall: Researchers got acute and convalescent COVID-19 samples from the United States, Italy and Spain. Sources were T cells, B-cell-depleted T cells, or PBMCs; the material itself was cDNA or gDNA.

This clone was counted once. As originally analysed: Amplified reference gene primers provided the basis for estimating nucleated cell counts. Profiling relied on immunoSEQ multiplex PCR, and the TCRdb table lists in-frame clones only, not all of them. V, J and clone size derive from that table, while D and trimming were established from the DNA sequence. This table has some 69,000 clones, just under 80% appearing once. The CDR3 spans 18 residues. Germline V gives CDR1 SGHNT, CDR2 YYREEE (reference sequence). V lost 5 bases to trimming and J lost 1 base; unmatched junction nucleotides: 9. This rearrangement joins TRBV5-4 to TRBJ2-2; 12 bases are shared with TRBD2. The sequenced sample was peripheral blood. The sequence was obtained from a human donor in a cohort sampled during active COVID-19. DNA for the CDR3: TGTGCCAGCAGTCTCGGACTAGCGGGACGAGGGAACACCGGGGAGCTGTTTTTT. This encodes CASSLGLAGRGNTGELFF.